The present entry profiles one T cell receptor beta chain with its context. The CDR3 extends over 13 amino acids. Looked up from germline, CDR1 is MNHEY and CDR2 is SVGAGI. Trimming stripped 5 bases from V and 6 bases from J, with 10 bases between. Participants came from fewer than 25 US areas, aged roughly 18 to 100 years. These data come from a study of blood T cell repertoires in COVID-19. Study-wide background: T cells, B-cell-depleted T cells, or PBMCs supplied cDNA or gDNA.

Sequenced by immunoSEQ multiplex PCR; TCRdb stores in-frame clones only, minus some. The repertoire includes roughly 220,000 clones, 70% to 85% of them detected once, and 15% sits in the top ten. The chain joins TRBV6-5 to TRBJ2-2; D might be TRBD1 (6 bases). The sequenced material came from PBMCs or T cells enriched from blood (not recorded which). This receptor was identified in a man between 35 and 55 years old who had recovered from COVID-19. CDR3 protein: CASSRDIPGELFF. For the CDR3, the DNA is TGTGCCAGCAGTAGGGACATCCCCGGGGAGCTGTTTTTT.